Shown below are 32 T cell receptor beta chains from a single sample sequenced in a study of cytomegalovirus exposure and HLA in healthy donors. PCR used 60 Vbeta primers and 13 Jbeta primers. Some clones are missing from TCRdb's copy, which holds only in-frame ones; the method was immunoSEQ multiplex PCR. This table holds about 160,000 clones, around 88% found once. The specimen sequenced was PBMCs. All receptors come from a woman aged 25-40 years in good health and CMV-seronegative.

The chain combines TRBV4-1 with TRBJ1-2; D gene uncertain. Germline CDR1 MGHRA, CDR2 YSYEKL. The CDR3 sequence is 16 residues long. V was clipped by 0 bases and J by 3 bases, with 14 bases between them. The DNA of the CDR3 is TGCGCCAGCAGCCAAGATCAACCAGGCTTTTACTATGGCTACACCTTC. Its translation: CASSQDQPGFYYGYTF.

The chain employs TRBV4-1 and TRBJ2-5; possibly TRBD2 for D (5 bases). V lost 1 base, J lost 1 base, and 7 bases lay in between. CDR3 length: 14 residues. From germline, CDR1 is MGHRA and CDR2 YSYEKL. CDR3 sequence (DNA): TGCGCCAGCAGCCAAGTCCTAGCCCAAGAGACCCAGTACTTC. Protein sequence: CASSQVLAQETQYF.

V gene TRBV19 combines with J gene TRBJ2-4; maybe TRBD2 (5 bases). CDR1 is LNHDA and CDR2 is SQIVND in the germline V gene (reference sequence). The CDR3 loop spans 15 amino acids. Trimming removed 3 bases from V and 3 bases from J, with 12 bases in between. CDR3 residues: CASSIREGGKNIQYF. CDR3 coding DNA: TGTGCCAGTAGTATTCGGGAAGGTGGCAAAAACATTCAGTACTTC.

The rearrangement uses TRBV19 and TRBJ1-5; D is uncertain. V gave up 7 bases and J gave up 3 bases, with 13 bases separating them. Germline CDR1 LNHDA, CDR2 SQIVND (reference sequence). This CDR3 comprises 14 residues. CDR3 region: CASMAPSHNQPQHF. For the CDR3, the DNA is TGTGCCAGTATGGCCCCCAGTCACAATCAGCCCCAGCATTTT.

The chain joins TRBV18 to TRBJ2-5; perhaps TRBD1 as D (5 bases). The V and J ends lost 3 bases and 5 bases respectively, with 16 bases between them. Germline-derived CDR1 and CDR2 are KGHSH and LQKENI. The CDR3 contains 15 residues. CDR3 amino acids: CASSPKQVTLETQYF. The CDR3 coding sequence is TGTGCCAGCTCACCTAAACAGGTGACGCTGGAGACCCAGTACTTC.

The chain joins TRBV7-7 to TRBJ2-5; D perhaps matches TRBD2 (5 bases). CDR3 length: 14 residues. Germline V gene sequence: CDR1 SSHAT, CDR2 FNYEAQ (reference sequence). Trimming took off 5 bases at V and 3 bases at J, with 13 bases between the two ends. The CDR3 coding sequence is TGTGCCAGCAGCCCCGGACTGACTAAAGAGACCCAGTACTTC. Its protein product is CASSPGLTKETQYF.

The chain recombines TRBV6-5 with TRBJ1-1; 10 positions agree with TRBD1. Germline CDR1 and CDR2: MNHEY and SVGAGI. The CDR3 is made up of 13 amino acids. Losses at the gene ends were 11 bases for V and 4 bases for J; bases not matched to a gene: 7. CDR3 DNA sequence: TGTGCCTCTCGACAGGGGGCGGCCACTGAAGCTTTCTTT. It encodes CASRQGAATEAFF.

The chain employs TRBV15 and TRBJ2-2; TRBD1 matches 8 bases. The tail of the sequence fits TRBJ1-3 better, so the J call may be wrong. This CDR3 has 15 amino acids. CDR1 and CDR2 (germline): LNHNV, YYDKDF (reference sequence). The CDR3 region has the DNA TGTGCCACCAGCAAAGACAGGGGATCTGGAAACACCATATATTTT. Translated: CATSKDRGSGNTIYF.

This chain links TRBV28 with TRBJ2-7; TRBD1 matches at 9 bases. Germline lookup yields CDR1 MDHEN and CDR2 SYDVKM. Germline trimming cut 10 bases from V and 0 bases from J; bases unmatched to any gene: 13. The CDR3 contains 16 residues. The CDR3 coding sequence is TGTGCCACCGCGGTTGGGGGACAGGGAAACTCCTACGAGCAGTACTTC. Translation: CATAVGGQGNSYEQYF.

Points on this clone: The junction does not match germline at one end; this may be a read error. This chain links TRBV5-1 with TRBJ1-1; weak D call: TRBD1 (5 bases). The CDR3 totals 15 residues. From germline, CDR1 is SGHRS and CDR2 YFSETQ. In DNA form, the CDR3 reads TGCGTCAGCGGTTCTGGGGGACTGCTGAACACTGAAGCTTTCTTT. It specifies CVSGSGGLLNTEAFF.

In this sample, this clone turned up a few times. The chain couples TRBV27 to TRBJ1-1; TRBD1 aligns across 8 bases. J gave up 4 bases and V 10 bases, and 14 bases lay outside the gene matches. Germline V lookup: CDR1 MNHEY, CDR2 SMNVEV (reference sequence). The CDR3 covers 15 residues. CDR3 sequence reads: CATAASTGAATEAFF. The CDR3 DNA sequence: TGTGCCACCGCAGCTTCGACAGGGGCGGCCACTGAAGCTTTCTTT.

The chain recombines TRBV5-1 with TRBJ1-1; D is unresolved. Germline CDR1 is SGHRS and CDR2 is YFSETQ. The CDR3 has 12 residues. The germline V and J ends were trimmed by 0 bases and 8 bases, with 8 bases remaining between them. CDR3 sequence: CASSLGPGEAFF. The CDR3 nucleotides read TGCGCCAGCAGCTTGGGGCCAGGAGAAGCTTTCTTT.

This chain links TRBV15 with TRBJ1-3, with D possibly being TRBD1 (6 bases). This CDR3 region has 16 residues. Trimming pared 5 bases from V and 0 bases from J, leaving 14 bases between. From germline, CDR1 is LNHNV and CDR2 YYDKDF (reference sequence). CDR3 bases: TGTGCCACCAGCCTCGGGGGGGGCAGCTCTGGAAACACCATATATTTT. Translated: CATSLGGGSSGNTIYF.

CDR3 DNA sequence: TGTGCCAGCAGTGGTGGTAGTAATGAAAAACTGTTTTTT. It translates to CASSGGSNEKLFF. The chain joins TRBV2 to TRBJ1-4; D is ambiguous. This CDR3 is built from 13 residues. Trimming pared 4 bases from V and 4 bases from J, leaving 7 bases between. Germline CDR1 and CDR2: SNHLY and FYNNEI.

V is TRBV5-4 and J is TRBJ2-2; D remains ambiguous. This CDR3 has 14 residues. Trimming took off 1 base at V and 0 bases at J, with 4 bases between the two ends. Germline CDR1 and CDR2: SGHNT and YYREEE (reference sequence). CDR3 sequence: CASSLPANTGELFF. DNA of the CDR3: TGTGCCAGCAGCTTGCCGGCGAACACCGGGGAGCTGTTTTTT.

The chain employs TRBV2 and TRBJ1-1; 8 bases align to TRBD1. The V segment lost 3 bases and the J segment 8 bases; nucleotides outside the gene matches: 2. The CDR3 consists of 12 residues. In germline, CDR1 is SNHLY, CDR2 FYNNEI. In DNA form, the CDR3 reads TGTGCCAGCAGTGACAGGGGGCCCGAAGCTTTCTTT. Translating it yields CASSDRGPEAFF.

As for this clone: The sample contains more than one DNA sequence encoding this CDR3. The rearrangement links TRBV10-2 to TRBJ2-3; maybe TRBD2 (6 bases). Germline-derived CDR1 and CDR2 are WSHSY and SAAADI. Trimming took off 0 bases at V and 0 bases at J, with 10 bases between the two ends. The CDR3 consists of 16 residues. The CDR3 protein is CASSESRGLSTDTQYF. The CDR3 coding sequence is TGCGCCAGCAGTGAGTCGAGGGGACTTAGCACAGATACGCAGTATTTT.

V and J are TRBV29-1 and TRBJ2-7, with D tentatively TRBD2 (6 bases). Germline CDR1 reads SQVTM; CDR2 reads ANQGSEA. There are 12 residues in the CDR3. V was cut by 4 bases and J by 2 bases, with 9 bases left in between. This CDR3 reads CSVVGGAYEQYF. Here the CDR3 DNA reads TGCAGCGTTGTAGGAGGGGCCTACGAGCAGTACTTC.

This rearrangement joins TRBV5-5 to TRBJ1-3; D unresolved. The CDR3 loop spans 14 amino acids. CDR1 and CDR2 from the germline V gene are SGHKS and YYEKEE (reference sequence). The V and J ends lost 0 bases and 1 base respectively, with 5 bases between them. The chain's CDR3 is CASSLVLSGNTIYF. The CDR3 DNA is TGTGCCAGCAGCTTGGTACTATCTGGAAACACCATATATTTT.

The J gene is TRBJ1-2, the V gene TRBV2; D remains ambiguous. The ends were cut back, 2 bases at V and 8 bases at J, with 21 bases in the middle. CDR1 is SNHLY, CDR2 FYNNEI, per germline. This CDR3 contains 16 residues. The DNA for the CDR3 is TGTGCCAGCAGTGAAACTGCCGACCCCCTCATGGGCGGCTACACCTTC. It specifies CASSETADPLMGGYTF.

The sample holds one count of this clone. The rearrangement links TRBV2 to TRBJ1-2, with D uncertain. The CDR3 loop spans 14 amino acids. V was pared by 5 bases and J by 6 bases, with 16 bases between. Germline V lookup: CDR1 SNHLY, CDR2 FYNNEI. CDR3 residues: CASSLGEMRDGYTF. CDR3 coding DNA: TGTGCCAGCAGTTTAGGAGAGATGAGGGATGGCTACACCTTC.

V gene TRBV21-1 combines with J gene TRBJ2-7; TRBD2 is the table's D call and was not checked against the DNA. TRBV21-1 is a pseudogene. The CDR3 totals 17 residues. As DNA, the CDR3 is TGTGCCAGCAGCAAGGGTCAGGGACTAGCGCGATACTACGAGCAGTACTTC. It is translated as CASSKGQGLARYYEQYF.

The gene calls are TRBV6-4 and TRBJ1-5; 7 bases fit TRBD1. The CDR3 loop spans 15 amino acids. The junction had 5 bases not matched to a gene; V was cut back by 6 bases and J by 0 bases. Per germline, CDR1 MRHNA and CDR2 SNTAGT. DNA for the CDR3: TGTGCCAGCAGGAAACAGGGGACTAGCAATCAGCCCCAGCATTTT. It translates to CASRKQGTSNQPQHF.

A single count supports this clone. The rearrangement uses TRBV9 and TRBJ2-2; unclear D gene. The CDR3 has 14 residues. V was cut by 2 bases and J by 4 bases, with 9 bases left in between. Looked up from germline, CDR1 is SGDLS and CDR2 is YYNGEE. DNA for the CDR3: TGTGCCAGCAGCGTGAGGCCATCCACCGGGGAGCTGTTTTTT. Its translation: CASSVRPSTGELFF.

This chain uses TRBV9 with TRBJ1-4; TRBD1 agrees at 7 bases. CDR1 and CDR2 (germline): SGDLS, YYNGEE. CDR3 size: 14 residues. V trimming: 1 base; J trimming: 7 bases; junction bases outside the gene matches: 4. CDR3 loop: CASSVQQGFEKLFF. The DNA for the CDR3 is TGTGCCAGCAGCGTACAACAGGGGTTTGAAAAACTGTTTTTT.

The chain has TRBV6-1 and TRBJ2-2, with 7 nucleotides matching TRBD1. The DNA end is a closer match to TRBJ1-3, so the J assignment may be wrong. Germline loops: CDR1 MNHNS, CDR2 SASEGT. The CDR3 spans 14 residues. Written as DNA, the CDR3 is TGTGCCAGCAGTGAAGGGACAGGCGGAAACACCATATATTTT. This sequence encodes CASSEGTGGNTIYF.

The chain has TRBV28 and TRBJ2-1, with 9 bases fitting TRBD1. The CDR3 contains 16 residues. The J segment lost 8 bases and the V segment lost 5 bases, leaving 13 bases of the junction unmatched. The germline CDR1 and CDR2 sequences are MDHEN and SYDVKM. CDR3 residues: CASSLNYGTGTDEQFF. The CDR3 nucleotides are TGTGCCAGCAGTCTGAACTACGGGACAGGGACCGATGAGCAGTTCTTC.

The chain joins TRBV6-1 to TRBJ2-6; 7 bases map to TRBD1. Germline V gene sequence: CDR1 MNHNS, CDR2 SASEGT. The CDR3 totals 15 residues. The CDR3 here is CAIGQASSGANVLTF. The CDR3 region has the DNA TGTGCTATTGGACAGGCTAGCTCTGGGGCCAACGTCCTGACTTTC.

This clone came up once. The chain combines TRBV2 with TRBJ2-2, with a tentative D call TRBD2 (5 bases). The germline V gene encodes CDR1 SNHLY and CDR2 FYNNEI. V lost 3 bases and J lost 4, with 12 bases in between. The CDR3 extends over 15 amino acids. Written as DNA, the CDR3 is TGTGCCAGCAGTGAGGAGAGGGCGGGCACCGGGGAGCTGTTTTTT. Amino acids: CASSEERAGTGELFF.

The chain uses TRBV29-1 and TRBJ2-7; 15 bases line up with TRBD2. CDR3 length equals 15 residues. CDR1 SQVTM and CDR2 ANQGSEA come from the germline V gene. With 5 bases clipped from V and 6 bases from J, the junction kept 8 bases outside the gene matches. The CDR3 nucleotides are TGCAGCGTTCGGAGGACTAGCGGGAGGGCAAGCGAGCAGTACTTC. Encoded protein: CSVRRTSGRASEQYF.

The J gene is TRBJ1-2, the V gene TRBV5-6, with 7 positions matching TRBD1. Looked up from germline, CDR1 is SGHDT and CDR2 is YYEEEE. V trimming: 2 bases; J trimming: 5 bases; junction bases outside the gene matches: 9. This CDR3 has 15 residues. CDR3 DNA: TGTGCCAGCAGCTTTAGAGGACAGGCTTGGTATGGCTACACCTTC. Residues: CASSFRGQAWYGYTF.

The chain couples TRBV6-4 to TRBJ2-1, with TRBD2 matching 7 bases. The CDR3 runs to 16 residues. The germline V gene has CDR1 MRHNA and CDR2 SNTAGT. J was trimmed by 9 bases and V by 4 bases; bases with no gene match: 15. The DNA for the CDR3 is TGTGCCAGCAGTGCCTCGGGACTAACCTCGTGGCCTGAGCAGTTCTTC. Translated, it gives CASSASGLTSWPEQFF.